These T cell receptor beta chains were read from a single sample in a study of TIL therapy for anti-PD-1-resistant metastatic lung cancer. The assay was immunoSEQ multiplex PCR, and TCRdb's table has in-frame clones only and misses some. The sample carries roughly 11,000 clones, about 80% recorded once. Sample: blood, taken at baseline. The source of these receptors is a person aged 25 to 80 with non-small cell lung cancer. Both conserved end residues are part of each CDR3. Fields, in order: D gene, V gene, J gene, CDR3 protein. D genes are given only for firm matches.

NA,TRBV27,TRBJ2-7,CASSSGVEQYF
TRBD1,TRBV11-2,TRBJ1-5,CASSSTGAGNQPQHF
NA,TRBV12-5,TRBJ1-3,CASGPDSGNTIYF
NA,TRBV4-2,TRBJ1-4,CASSQDRLVEKLFF
NA,TRBV19,TRBJ2-7,CASSTTGLGEQYF
TRBD1,TRBV18,TRBJ1-5,CASSPTGALSNQPQHF
TRBD2,TRBV7-9,TRBJ2-1,CASSLGLAGTSSYNEQFF
TRBD2,TRBV10-3,TRBJ2-1,CAITTSGSYNEQFF
NA,TRBV5-4,TRBJ2-7,CASSLDIGSSEQYF
NA,TRBV4-3,TRBJ2-2,CASSQVLASNTGELFF
NA,TRBV7-3,TRBJ1-5,CASSIINRQPQHF
TRBD2,TRBV11-2,TRBJ2-5,CASSLGVAGVQETQYF
TRBD2,TRBV6-6,TRBJ2-7,CASSPGTSGSHEQYF
TRBD1,TRBV6-5,TRBJ2-7,CASRRGQSTYEQYF
NA,TRBV10-3,TRBJ2-5,CAISSSEETQYF
NA,TRBV30,TRBJ2-1,CASWGEAGNEQFF
NA,TRBV19,TRBJ2-7,CASSMSDRGSYEQYF
TRBD1,TRBV6-4,TRBJ2-7,CASSPTGDSYEQYF
NA,TRBV7-9,TRBJ1-3,CASSLDINTIYF
TRBD1,TRBV28,TRBJ1-1,CASSKPRQGVLGTEAFF
TRBD2,TRBV4-3,TRBJ2-1,CASSQGLAGARFF
NA,TRBV4-2,TRBJ1-1,CASSQGWGQENTEAFF
TRBD1,TRBV7-6,TRBJ2-2,CASGKERRTGGTGELFF
NA,TRBV29-1,TRBJ1-1,CSVDLTGLESEAFF
TRBD1,TRBV19,TRBJ2-5,CASSVDRGETQYF
TRBD2,TRBV7-8,TRBJ2-2,CASSSTSGPNTGELFF
NA,TRBV27,TRBJ2-3,CASSRAFTDTQYF
TRBD1,TRBV30,TRBJ2-7,CAWTPFPPMSVGGLPHEQYF
TRBD2,TRBV9,TRBJ2-2,CASSGSGRTHTGELFF
NA,TRBV5-1,TRBJ1-2,CASSLAASNYGYTF
NA,TRBV5-4,TRBJ2-2,CASSLGRNTGELFF
TRBD1,TRBV19,TRBJ1-2,CASRQGQGARTDGYTF
NA,TRBV15,TRBJ2-5,CATSTLSGTAETQYF
TRBD2,TRBV28,TRBJ2-7,CASSPQRESENEQYF
TRBD1,TRBV19,TRBJ1-1,CASSGQGQLAEAFF
NA,TRBV9,TRBJ1-5,CASSVAVRRTVYSNQPQHF
TRBD1,TRBV25-1,TRBJ1-2,CASSPADRGDYGYTF
NA,TRBV4-1,TRBJ1-5,CASSQDRLLNQPQHF
TRBD2,TRBV5-1,TRBJ2-3,CASSLAGTSGGEDTQYF
TRBD1,TRBV30,TRBJ1-2,CAWRSFTGARYGYTF
NA,TRBV5-5,TRBJ2-1,CASRPAGLNNEQFF
NA,TRBV9,TRBJ1-6,CASSVGGGHSPLHF
NA,TRBV9,TRBJ2-3,CASSVGELTDTQYF
NA,TRBV6-4,TRBJ2-6,CASSEFRGANVLTF
NA,TRBV15,TRBJ2-7,CATSRDRYGGIYEQYF
NA,TRBV10-2,TRBJ2-3,CASSDWGTTDTQYF
NA,TRBV27,TRBJ2-1,CASSDYGPYNEQFF
TRBD1,TRBV6-5,TRBJ2-7,CASSPDRGRYEQYF
TRBD2,TRBV7-2,TRBJ2-5,CASSQNPGLAGAETQYF